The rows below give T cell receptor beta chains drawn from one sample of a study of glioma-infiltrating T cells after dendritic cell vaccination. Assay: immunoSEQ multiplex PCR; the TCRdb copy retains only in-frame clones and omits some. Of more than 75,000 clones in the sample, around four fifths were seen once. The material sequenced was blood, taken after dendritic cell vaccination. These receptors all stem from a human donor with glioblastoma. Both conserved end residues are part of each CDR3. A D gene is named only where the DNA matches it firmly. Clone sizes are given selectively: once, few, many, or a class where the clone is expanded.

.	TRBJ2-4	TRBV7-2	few	TGTGCCAGCAGCTTAGCGGGACTTGCAAACGGGGACATTCAGTACTTC	CASSLAGLANGDIQYF
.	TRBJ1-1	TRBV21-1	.	TGTGCCAGCAGCCCCCAGGGACACCTTCAGATAATGAACACTGAAGCTTTCTTT	CASSPQGHLQIMNTEAFF
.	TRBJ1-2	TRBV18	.	TGTGCCAGCTCATCACGACAGGACTATGGCTACACCTTC	CASSSRQDYGYTF
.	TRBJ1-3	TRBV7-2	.	TGTGCCAGCAGCAGAACAGGTCTTTTTGGAAACACCATATATTTT	CASSRTGLFGNTIYF
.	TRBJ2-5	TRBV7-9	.	TGTGCCAGCAGCTGGGACTCTTTCCAAGAGACCCAGTACTTC	CASSWDSFQETQYF
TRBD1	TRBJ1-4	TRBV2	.	TGTGCCAGCAGTCTGGACAGGGACAGAGAAAAACTGTTTTTT	CASSLDRDREKLFF
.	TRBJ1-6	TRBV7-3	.	TGTGCCAGCAGCCGAGATAATAATTCACCCCTCCACTTT	CASSRDNNSPLHF
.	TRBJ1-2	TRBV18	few	TGTGCCAGCTCACCTGCGACAGATTACTATGGCTACACCTTC	CASSPATDYYGYTF
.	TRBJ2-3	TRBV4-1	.	TGCGCCAGCAGCCCTGGAAGGAGGGTGGAGGGGATGACAGATACGCAGTATTTT	CASSPGRRVEGMTDTQYF
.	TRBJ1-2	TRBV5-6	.	TGTGCCAGCAGCTTGTGGGGGCAAGGCAGCTATGGCTACACCTTC	CASSLWGQGSYGYTF
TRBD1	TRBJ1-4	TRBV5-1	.	TGCGCCAGCAGCTTGGGGACAGGTGTTAATGAAAAACTGTTTTTT	CASSLGTGVNEKLFF
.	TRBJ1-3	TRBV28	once	TGTGCCAGCAGCGGAACCCTCGGACAGAGCTCTGGAAACACCATATATTTT	CASSGTLGQSSGNTIYF